This is a list of T cell receptor beta chains from one sample in a study of cytomegalovirus exposure and HLA in healthy donors. The data were produced by immunoSEQ multiplex PCR, yet TCRdb's version contains in-frame clones alone and is incomplete. The table lists around 110,000 clones, 65% to 80% of them singletons. Sequenced material: PBMCs. The receptors were gathered from a man aged 30-40 years in good health and CMV-seropositive. CDR3s include the opening cysteine and the closing phenylalanine or tryptophan. Fields, in order: CDR3 DNA, CDR3 protein, clone size, D gene, V gene, J gene. A D gene is named only where the DNA matches it firmly. Clone size is stated in some rows and not others, as once, few, many or a class when expanded.

CDR3 DNA: TGTGCCAGCAGCAAAACAGGGGGTACTGAAGCTTTCTTT
CDR3 protein: CASSKTGGTEAFF
clone size: .
D gene: TRBD1
V gene: TRBV7-2
J gene: TRBJ1-1

CDR3 DNA: TGTGCCAGCTCGGTCCAGGGAAATTCACCCCTCCACTTT
CDR3 protein: CASSVQGNSPLHF
clone size: .
D gene: .
V gene: TRBV11-2
J gene: TRBJ1-6

CDR3 DNA: TGTGCCAGCAGTGGAGACGGGTTTAACTATGGCTACACCTTC
CDR3 protein: CASSGDGFNYGYTF
clone size: .
D gene: .
V gene: TRBV2
J gene: TRBJ1-2

CDR3 DNA: TGTGCCAGCAGCTTGGCCGGGACTCAAGAGACCCAGTACTTC
CDR3 protein: CASSLAGTQETQYF
clone size: once
D gene: .
V gene: TRBV7-2
J gene: TRBJ2-5

CDR3 DNA: TGTGCCAGCGGATACAGGGAGAACACCGGGGAGCTGTTTTTT
CDR3 protein: CASGYRENTGELFF
clone size: .
D gene: .
V gene: TRBV7-7
J gene: TRBJ2-2

CDR3 DNA: TGTGCCAGCAGCCAAGATATGGCAGGGCTCCGAAGGACTGAAGCTTTCTTT
CDR3 protein: CASSQDMAGLRRTEAFF
clone size: .
D gene: .
V gene: TRBV4-2
J gene: TRBJ1-1

CDR3 DNA: TGTGCCAGCAGCGCTGGCCGAGACAGGGGAAAAAATCAGCCCCAGCATTTT
CDR3 protein: CASSAGRDRGKNQPQHF
clone size: .
D gene: TRBD1
V gene: TRBV9
J gene: TRBJ1-5

CDR3 DNA: TGTGCCAGCAGCCACGTTCGCAGGGTGTACCAAGAGACCCAGTACTTC
CDR3 protein: CASSHVRRVYQETQYF
clone size: .
D gene: .
V gene: TRBV14
J gene: TRBJ2-5

CDR3 DNA: TGTGCCAGCACCCCCAGGGGCAGGGGCGTTAACGAGCAGTACTTC
CDR3 protein: CASTPRGRGVNEQYF
clone size: few
D gene: .
V gene: TRBV6-5
J gene: TRBJ2-7

CDR3 DNA: TGTGCCAGCAGCTTAACCAGGGGGGCTGGCACTGAAGCTTTCTTT
CDR3 protein: CASSLTRGAGTEAFF
clone size: few
D gene: TRBD1
V gene: TRBV7-9
J gene: TRBJ1-1

CDR3 DNA: TGTGCCAGCAGCCGCCCATCGACAGAGATCGGGACCCAGTACTTC
CDR3 protein: CASSRPSTEIGTQYF
clone size: .
D gene: .
V gene: TRBV6-6
J gene: TRBJ2-5

CDR3 DNA: TGCGCCAGCAGCCAAGAACAGGGCCCCTACGAGCAGTACTTC
CDR3 protein: CASSQEQGPYEQYF
clone size: .
D gene: .
V gene: TRBV4-1
J gene: TRBJ2-7

CDR3 DNA: TGTGCCAGCAGCCCGCGAACGACAGGGGGAAGCACTGAAGCTTTCTTT
CDR3 protein: CASSPRTTGGSTEAFF
clone size: .
D gene: TRBD1
V gene: TRBV7-8
J gene: TRBJ1-1

CDR3 DNA: TGTGCCTTCAGGGGGCTCGCCACTGAAGCTTTCTTT
CDR3 protein: CAFRGLATEAFF
clone size: few
D gene: TRBD1
V gene: TRBV10-3
J gene: TRBJ1-1

CDR3 DNA: TGTGCCAGCAGCACCCGGACAGGGCCCCACGAGCAGTACTTC
CDR3 protein: CASSTRTGPHEQYF
clone size: .
D gene: TRBD1
V gene: TRBV13
J gene: TRBJ2-7

CDR3 DNA: TGTGCCAGCAGCTTGAACCGGGGAAGGTCACCCCTCCACTTT
CDR3 protein: CASSLNRGRSPLHF
clone size: few
D gene: .
V gene: TRBV5-6
J gene: TRBJ1-6

CDR3 DNA: TGTGCCAGCAGTTTGTCTCTCCAGGACAGCCATTACCAAGAGACCCAGTACTTC
CDR3 protein: CASSLSLQDSHYQETQYF
clone size: .
D gene: .
V gene: TRBV28
J gene: TRBJ2-5

CDR3 DNA: TGTGCCAGCAGCTTAGTGAGTGCGGGGGGCACCGGGGAGCTGTTTTTT
CDR3 protein: CASSLVSAGGTGELFF
clone size: .
D gene: TRBD2
V gene: TRBV11-2
J gene: TRBJ2-2

CDR3 DNA: TGTGCCAGTAGTATCCTAGCGGGGGGGCCAGGAGAGCTGTTTTTT
CDR3 protein: CASSILAGGPGELFF
clone size: .
D gene: TRBD2
V gene: TRBV19
J gene: TRBJ2-2

CDR3 DNA: TGTGCCAGTAGTATAGTAGCGGGAAACACTGAAGCTTTCTTT
CDR3 protein: CASSIVAGNTEAFF
clone size: .
D gene: .
V gene: TRBV19
J gene: TRBJ1-1

CDR3 DNA: TGTGCCAGCTCGAACCCGGGGGGTCCTGCGGACTATGGCTACACCTTC
CDR3 protein: CASSNPGGPADYGYTF
clone size: .
D gene: .
V gene: TRBV28
J gene: TRBJ1-2

CDR3 DNA: TGTGCCAGCAGCTTAGCCCGGACAGTAATCGGAACTGAAGCTTTCTTT
CDR3 protein: CASSLARTVIGTEAFF
clone size: .
D gene: .
V gene: TRBV7-8
J gene: TRBJ1-1

CDR3 DNA: TGTGCCAGCAGCTTAGACCCCACAAGAGGAAACATTCAGTACTTC
CDR3 protein: CASSLDPTRGNIQYF
clone size: .
D gene: .
V gene: TRBV7-6
J gene: TRBJ2-4

CDR3 DNA: TGTGCCAGCAGGGAACGGGACAGGGCGAAGGAGACCCAGTACTTC
CDR3 protein: CASRERDRAKETQYF
clone size: .
D gene: TRBD1
V gene: TRBV2
J gene: TRBJ2-5

CDR3 DNA: TGTGCCAGTAGTCGGACAGGGGACATGAACACTGAAGCTTTCTTT
CDR3 protein: CASSRTGDMNTEAFF
clone size: .
D gene: TRBD1
V gene: TRBV19
J gene: TRBJ1-1

CDR3 DNA: TGTGCCAGCAGCTCGGGTCCCGGCCCCTACGAGCAGTACTTC
CDR3 protein: CASSSGPGPYEQYF
clone size: few
D gene: .
V gene: TRBV5-4
J gene: TRBJ2-7

CDR3 DNA: TGTGCCACCAGCAGAGATAGCAGGGTCCCTAACTATGGCTACACCTTC
CDR3 protein: CATSRDSRVPNYGYTF
clone size: once
D gene: .
V gene: TRBV15
J gene: TRBJ1-2

CDR3 DNA: TGCGCCAGCAGCTTGGCCGCGGGAACGAACACCGGGGAGCTGTTTTTT
CDR3 protein: CASSLAAGTNTGELFF
clone size: .
D gene: .
V gene: TRBV5-1
J gene: TRBJ2-2

CDR3 DNA: TGCGCCAGCAGCCACCACAGGGGGCCCCTTTCCTCTGGGGCCAACGTCCTGACTTTC
CDR3 protein: CASSHHRGPLSSGANVLTF
clone size: .
D gene: TRBD1
V gene: TRBV4-3
J gene: TRBJ2-6

CDR3 DNA: TGTGCCAGCAGCCCGGCGGGCGGGCGCTCTGGAAACACCATATATTTT
CDR3 protein: CASSPAGGRSGNTIYF
clone size: .
D gene: .
V gene: TRBV7-6
J gene: TRBJ1-3

CDR3 DNA: TGCGCCAGCAGCTTGGGTCTCTCCTCTAGCACAGATACGCAGTATTTT
CDR3 protein: CASSLGLSSSTDTQYF
clone size: .
D gene: .
V gene: TRBV5-1
J gene: TRBJ2-3

CDR3 DNA: TGTGCCAGCAGCCGTAGAGGGCGGGGGGGAAACACCATATATTTT
CDR3 protein: CASSRRGRGGNTIYF
clone size: .
D gene: .
V gene: TRBV7-2
J gene: TRBJ1-3

CDR3 DNA: TGTGCCAGCACCGACGATGGGGGGGCCCGAACCGGGGAGCTGTTTTTT
CDR3 protein: CASTDDGGARTGELFF
clone size: .
D gene: .
V gene: TRBV2
J gene: TRBJ2-2

CDR3 DNA: TGTGCCAGCAGCTTCCGCCCACTAGCGGGGGTTAGCACAGATACGCAGTATTTT
CDR3 protein: CASSFRPLAGVSTDTQYF
clone size: .
D gene: TRBD2
V gene: TRBV7-6
J gene: TRBJ2-3

CDR3 DNA: TGTGCCAGTAGTAAGACAGGGGCGGTATGGGAGCAGTACTTC
CDR3 protein: CASSKTGAVWEQYF
clone size: .
D gene: TRBD1
V gene: TRBV19
J gene: TRBJ2-7

CDR3 DNA: TGTGCCAGCAGAAGAGAGGCCGCGGCTGAAAAACTGTTTTTT
CDR3 protein: CASRREAAAEKLFF
clone size: .
D gene: .
V gene: TRBV6-1
J gene: TRBJ1-4

CDR3 DNA: TGTGCCAGCAGTTCGGGACAGGCCTATGGCTACACCTTC
CDR3 protein: CASSSGQAYGYTF
clone size: .
D gene: TRBD1
V gene: TRBV28
J gene: TRBJ1-2

CDR3 DNA: TGTGCCAGCAGCTTGAATACCAGGCAAGAGACCCAGTACTTC
CDR3 protein: CASSLNTRQETQYF
clone size: .
D gene: .
V gene: TRBV5-4
J gene: TRBJ2-5

CDR3 DNA: TGTGCCAGCAGTTACTCCAGGGGTTTAGGCACTGAAGCTTTCTTT
CDR3 protein: CASSYSRGLGTEAFF
clone size: .
D gene: .
V gene: TRBV6-6
J gene: TRBJ1-1

CDR3 DNA: TGTGCCAGCAGTTACTCGGGAGCCTCTGGAAACACCATATATTTT
CDR3 protein: CASSYSGASGNTIYF
clone size: .
D gene: .
V gene: TRBV6-5
J gene: TRBJ1-3

CDR3 DNA: TGCGCCAGCAGCGAAGTCAGAGACTCTGCTGAAGCTTTCTTT
CDR3 protein: CASSEVRDSAEAFF
clone size: few
D gene: .
V gene: TRBV4-3
J gene: TRBJ1-1

CDR3 DNA: TGTGCCAGCAGCTTAGAAACAGGGGACGAGCAGTACTTC
CDR3 protein: CASSLETGDEQYF
clone size: .
D gene: TRBD1
V gene: TRBV7-9
J gene: TRBJ2-7

CDR3 DNA: TGTGCCAGCAGTTTTTCGGGGGGTAACGAGCAGTACTTC
CDR3 protein: CASSFSGGNEQYF
clone size: .
D gene: TRBD2
V gene: TRBV27
J gene: TRBJ2-7

CDR3 DNA: TGTGCCAGCAGGAAGAACCGGGACAAGAGCAATCAGCCCCAGCATTTT
CDR3 protein: CASRKNRDKSNQPQHF
clone size: few
D gene: .
V gene: TRBV6-6
J gene: TRBJ1-5